These 4 T cell receptor beta chains came from one sample sequenced in a study of chemoradiotherapy in HPV16-positive cancers (dated by TCRdb to 2022 to 2024). The receptor library was made with the immunoSEQ multiplex PCR assay. What TCRdb holds here is the immuneACCESS table cut down to in-frame rearrangements. Part of the clones is not present; checked against another copy, under half of the missing clones reflect an unresolved V gene, and the others are unexplained. Counted in this sample were roughly 690 clones; around 93% of them appeared once. The ten largest clones add up to 7.5% to 9% of the sample. Sequenced material: tumor tissue, taken from a patient who underwent chemoradiotherapy. The receptors come from a human donor with HPV-associated anogenital cancer.

The chain recombines TRBV19 with TRBJ2-3, with 7 positions matching TRBD1. V gave up 5 bases and J gave up 0 bases; unmatched junction bases: 14. The germline CDR1 and CDR2 sequences are LNHDA and SQIVND (reference sequence). The CDR3 is 18 amino acids. Here the CDR3 reads CASSGRDRKFTSTDTQYF. Here the CDR3 DNA reads TGTGCCAGTAGTGGCCGGGACAGAAAGTTCACTAGCACAGATACGCAGTATTTT.

The rearrangement links TRBV6-5 to TRBJ2-5; TRBD2 might be the D (5 bases). V was cut by 8 bases and J by 4 bases, with 14 bases left in between. Germline CDR1 and CDR2: MNHEY and SVGAGI. The CDR3 length is 13 residues. CDR3 in amino acids: CASAEGSLETQYF. CDR3 coding DNA: TGTGCCAGCGCCGAAGGGAGTCTAGAGACCCAGTACTTC.

This clone has just one count. The genes are TRBV9 and TRBJ2-1; TRBD2 agrees at 11 bases. The V gene's germline CDR1 is SGDLS and CDR2 YYNGEE. With V trimmed by 1 base and J by 4 bases, 7 bases remained unmatched. The CDR3 spans 17 residues. The chain's CDR3 is CASSVLGTSGIYNEQFF. The CDR3 DNA follows: TGTGCCAGCAGCGTACTCGGGACTAGCGGCATTTACAATGAGCAGTTCTTC.

The chain carries TRBV5-1 and TRBJ1-5; D is uncertain. The CDR3 runs to 15 residues. Germline V gene data show CDR1 as SGHRS and CDR2 as YFSETQ. V was shortened by 0 bases and J by 2 bases, with 9 bases between the two germline ends. In DNA form, the CDR3 reads TGCGCCAGCAGCTTGGAGGGAATGGGCAATCAGCCCCAGCATTTT. It codes for CASSLEGMGNQPQHF.